The clone carrying this T cell receptor (beta chain) was seen many times. The trim removed 6 bases at V and 5 bases at J, leaving 10 bases unmatched. Germline CDR1 is ENHRY and CDR2 is SYGVKD. The CDR3 has 15 residues. This sample was included in a study of regulatory T cells in long-lasting Graves disease. Study at large: Recently diagnosed Graves' patients had received antithyroid drugs for under 3 months.

Noted time point: newly diagnosed GD, antithyroid drugs for less than 3 months. PBMC-extracted RNA yielded the TCR library. Library construction for TCR beta used iRepertoire HTBI primers and Arm-PCR of CDR3 regions. TCRdb reprocessed the multiplex PCR reads via MiXCR and lists one record per CDR3 protein. The table has around 420,000 distinct CDR3 sequences, over 14% seen once. The same specimen was also included in a second study, on T cells in Graves' hyperthyroidism and ophthalmopathy. That investigation notes: Most thyroid clonotypes that were expanded above 0.001 also turned up in blood.

The specimen comprised peripheral blood mononuclear cells (PBMCs), sampled at new diagnosis, from a patient treated with antithyroid drugs. The rearrangement uses TRBV10-3 and TRBJ2-7, with 10 positions matching TRBD1. The origin of this receptor is a woman between 40 and 50 years old with Graves disease. CDR3 loop: CAIREPGQGTHEQYF. CDR3 bases: TGTGCCATCAGGGAACCGGGACAGGGGACCCACGAGCAGTACTTC.